The clone carrying this T cell receptor (beta chain) occurred many times. Using its own MiXCR run on the RT-PCR reads, TCRdb lists one record per CDR3 protein. The repertoire has more than 550,000 distinct CDR3 sequences, approximately 14% of them found once; the top ten carry 3.6%. With V trimmed by 3 bases and J by 5 bases, 6 bases remained unmatched. The length of the CDR3 is 13 residues. CDR1 and CDR2 from the germline V gene are DFQATT and SNEGSKA (reference sequence). The material sequenced was memory CD4+ T cells from blood. The chain is built from TRBV20-1 and TRBJ2-5, with 7 nucleotides matching TRBD1. The clonotype originates from a female donor in good health, serving as a healthy control. The CDR3 reads CSASSDREETQYF. CDR3 bases: TGCAGTGCTAGTTCTGACAGGGAGGAGACCCAGTACTTC.